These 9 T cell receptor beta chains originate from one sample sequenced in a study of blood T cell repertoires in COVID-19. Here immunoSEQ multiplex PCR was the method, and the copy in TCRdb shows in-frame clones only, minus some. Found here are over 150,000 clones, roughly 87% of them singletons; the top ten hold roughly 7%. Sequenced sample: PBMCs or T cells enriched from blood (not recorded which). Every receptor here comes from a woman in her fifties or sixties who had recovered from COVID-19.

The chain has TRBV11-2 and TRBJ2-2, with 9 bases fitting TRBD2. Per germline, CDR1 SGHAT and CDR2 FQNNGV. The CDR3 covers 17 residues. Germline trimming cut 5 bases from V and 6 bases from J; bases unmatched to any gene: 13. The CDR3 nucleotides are TGTGCCAGCAGCCCTCTCGCGGGAGGGTTCCGAGCCGGGGAGCTGTTTTTT. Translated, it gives CASSPLAGGFRAGELFF.

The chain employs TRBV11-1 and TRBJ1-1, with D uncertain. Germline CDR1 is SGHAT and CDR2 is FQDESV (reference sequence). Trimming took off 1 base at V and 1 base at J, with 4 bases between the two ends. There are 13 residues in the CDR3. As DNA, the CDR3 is TGTGCCAGCAGCTTAGTTAGGAACACTGAAGCTTTCTTT. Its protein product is CASSLVRNTEAFF.

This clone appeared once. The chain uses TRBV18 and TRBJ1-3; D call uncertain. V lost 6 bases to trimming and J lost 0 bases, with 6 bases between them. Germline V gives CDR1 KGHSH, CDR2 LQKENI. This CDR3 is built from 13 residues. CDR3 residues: CASSEDSGNTIYF. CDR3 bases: TGTGCCAGCTCTGAGGACTCTGGAAACACCATATATTTT.

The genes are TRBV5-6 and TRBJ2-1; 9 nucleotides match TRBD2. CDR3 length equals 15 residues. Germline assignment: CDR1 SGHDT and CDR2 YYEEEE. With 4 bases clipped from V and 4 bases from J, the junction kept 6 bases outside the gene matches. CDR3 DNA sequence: TGTGCCAGCAGCGTTAGCGGGGGCCCTTACAATGAGCAGTTCTTC. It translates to CASSVSGGPYNEQFF.

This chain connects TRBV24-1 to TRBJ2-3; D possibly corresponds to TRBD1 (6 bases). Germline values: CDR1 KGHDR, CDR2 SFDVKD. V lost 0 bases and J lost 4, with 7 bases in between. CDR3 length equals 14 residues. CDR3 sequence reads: CATSDLKGADTQYF. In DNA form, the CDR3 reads TGTGCCACCAGTGATTTGAAGGGGGCAGATACGCAGTATTTT.

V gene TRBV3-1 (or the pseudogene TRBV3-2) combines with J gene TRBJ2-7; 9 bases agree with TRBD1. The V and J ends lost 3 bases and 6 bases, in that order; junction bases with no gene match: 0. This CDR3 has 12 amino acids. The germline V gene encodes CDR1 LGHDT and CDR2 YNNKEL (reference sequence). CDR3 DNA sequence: TGTGCCAGCAGCCAGGACAGGGGCGAGCAGTACTTC. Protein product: CASSQDRGEQYF.

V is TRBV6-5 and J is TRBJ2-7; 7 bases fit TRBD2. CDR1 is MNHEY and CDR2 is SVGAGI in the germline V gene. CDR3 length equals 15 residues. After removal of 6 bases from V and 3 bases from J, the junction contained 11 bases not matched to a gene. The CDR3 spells CASRGGSSLDYEQYF. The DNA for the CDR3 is TGTGCCAGCAGGGGGGGGAGTTCGCTTGACTACGAGCAGTACTTC.

The CDR3 loop is CASSFHRGQANSPLHF. The DNA for the CDR3 is TGTGCCAGCAGTTTTCATCGAGGACAGGCAAATTCACCCCTCCACTTT. The chain recombines TRBV28 with TRBJ1-6, with TRBD1 matching over 7 bases. This CDR3 spans 16 amino acids. Looked up from germline, CDR1 is MDHEN and CDR2 is SYDVKM. The trim removed 3 bases at V and 7 bases at J, leaving 9 bases unmatched. The variable domain in full, with the rest retrieved from reference TRBV28 and TRBJ1-6, is DVKVTQSSRYLVKRTGEKVFLECVQDMDHENMFWYRQDPGLGLRLIYFSYDVKMKEKGDIPEGYSVSREKKERFSLILESASTNQTSMYLCASSFHRGQANSPLHFGNGTRLTVT.

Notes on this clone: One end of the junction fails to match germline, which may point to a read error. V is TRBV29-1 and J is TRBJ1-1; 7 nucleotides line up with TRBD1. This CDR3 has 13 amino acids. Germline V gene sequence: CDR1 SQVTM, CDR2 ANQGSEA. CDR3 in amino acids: CSAWTGVNAEAFF. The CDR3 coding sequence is TGCAGCGCCTGGACAGGCGTGAACGCTGAAGCTTTCTTT.